This TCR beta chain is from a study of T cells in Graves' hyperthyroidism and ophthalmopathy (dated by TCRdb to between 2018 and 2021). Some background on the complete study: To identify TCR V-J signatures that set the groups apart, the researchers used a discovery cohort of roughly 100 patients, made up of under 45 with Graves' ophthalmopathy and around 58 with stable Graves' hyperthyroidism. Whether ophthalmopathy could be predicted prospectively was tested in an independent validation cohort made up of under 20 hyperthyroidism patients plus 17 patients who later progressed to ophthalmopathy. The 80 to 100 discovery patients were randomly divided into training and test sets at a 7:3 ratio. In addition, the study compared T-cell repertoires in thyroid tissue and in blood from five or six Graves' hyperthyroidism patients. After sampling, hyperthyroidism patients received methimazole starting at 30 mg daily, and ophthalmopathy patients received high-dose intravenous methylprednisolone. According to the paper, TCR Vbeta CDR3 sequencing was carried out on about 140 peripheral blood samples, which came from approximately 41 ophthalmopathy, 75 or so hyperthyroidism and roughly 17 progressor patients. Here is what the overall study found, with its caveats: Most expanded thyroid clonotypes (frequency above 0.001) were also detected in blood, suggesting blood repertoires may reflect thyroid immune responses. No statistical method was used to set the sample size in advance, and investigators knew the group allocation. In validation, the model predicted progression to ophthalmopathy with roughly 70% sensitivity and 72% to 75% specificity, a median of 6.5 months before onset. In cross-validation, a model built on a 13 V-J signature told ophthalmopathy apart from stable hyperthyroidism with approximately 90% sensitivity and about 81% specificity, and in testing the same model reached 80%/75%.

V is clipped by 5 bases and J by 6 bases, and the sequence between their germline boundaries is 11 bases long. The CDR3 sequence holds 13 residues, the cysteine and phenylalanine included. Only CDR3 DNA remains: 39 bases, in frame from the first base. The TCR beta CDR3 regions were amplified from RNA transcripts. The TCR CDR3 was subjected to a first round of RT-PCR using the HTBI primer set and the Qiagen OneStep RT-PCR kit. Libraries were constructed in a second round of multiplex PCR, after which size selection and purification were carried out. The libraries were sequenced on an Illumina HiSeq2000 using paired-end 100 bp reads. In the original analysis: Raw data were processed with SOAPnuke, discarding reads with adapters, uncalled bases, mean Phred below 15, or no exact constant-primer or identifier match. High-quality paired reads were merged with COPE v1.2.5, and unique nucleotide sequences were defined as clonotypes. MiTCR v1.1 was used to align the clonotypes against IMGT TRBV, TRBD and TRBJ reference segments. Analysis was restricted to V-J combinations with a frequency above 0.0001, which covered over 98% of repertoires. The TCS score was defined as F50 (clonal expansion) divided by E x V (chaos), with BLOSUM62-based TCRdist calculated between CDR3 peptides within each V-J. Welch's t-statistics and random forest reduced around 520 V-J features to 13, which were used in a naive Bayes classifier (R e1071). The similarity between thyroid and blood repertoires was quantified using the Morisita-Horn index. TCRdb reanalyzed the raw reads on its own, using fastp at Q25 for trimming and MiXCR for clone calling, and kept in-frame beta chains. Each entry merges the rows of one CDR3 protein and shows their most common DNA and genes. These V and J calls originate from TCRdb's pipeline instead of the authors' own analysis. Present in this sample are roughly 510,000 distinct CDR3 sequences, around 50% of which were seen just once. About 43% of the sample is taken by the ten largest.

Turning to this clonotype: The specificity of this receptor is unknown. No clone much larger than this one lies a single base away; base qualities are absent.

Exclusion was applied to patients with uncontrolled infections, other autoimmune diseases, pregnancy or lactation. Diagnoses were established on the basis of clinical symptoms, serum thyroxine and TRAb, thyroid ultrasound, and orbital computed tomography. Total RNA was extracted with Trizol reagent, and quality was checked on an Agilent 2100 Bioanalyzer. This sequence uses TRBV12-3 or TRBV12-4 and TRBJ1-5; the D gene is unclear. Sequencing used peripheral blood or thyroid tissue (not recorded which). The TCR sequence derives from an adult woman with Graves' disease, either hyperthyroidism or ophthalmopathy (not recorded which). The nucleotides read TGTGCCAGCAGTGAAGCAAGGCCTCAGCCCCAGCATTTT. Translated, it reads CASSEARPQPQHF.